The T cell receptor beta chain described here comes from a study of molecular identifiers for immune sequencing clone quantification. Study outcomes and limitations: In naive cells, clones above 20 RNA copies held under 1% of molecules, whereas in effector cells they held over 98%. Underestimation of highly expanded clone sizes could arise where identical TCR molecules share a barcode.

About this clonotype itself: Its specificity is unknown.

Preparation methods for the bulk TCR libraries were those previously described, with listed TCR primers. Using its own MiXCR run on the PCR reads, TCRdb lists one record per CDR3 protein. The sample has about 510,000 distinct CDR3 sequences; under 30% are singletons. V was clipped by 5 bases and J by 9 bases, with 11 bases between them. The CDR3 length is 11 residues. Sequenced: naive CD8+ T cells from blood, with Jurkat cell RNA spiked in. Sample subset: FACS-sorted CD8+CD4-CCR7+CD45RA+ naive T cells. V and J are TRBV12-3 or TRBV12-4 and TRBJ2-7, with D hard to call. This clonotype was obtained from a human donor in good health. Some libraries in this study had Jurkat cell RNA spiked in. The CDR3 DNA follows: TGTGCCAGCAGTCTGACCCGGGTGCAGTACTTC. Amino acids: CASSLTRVQYF.